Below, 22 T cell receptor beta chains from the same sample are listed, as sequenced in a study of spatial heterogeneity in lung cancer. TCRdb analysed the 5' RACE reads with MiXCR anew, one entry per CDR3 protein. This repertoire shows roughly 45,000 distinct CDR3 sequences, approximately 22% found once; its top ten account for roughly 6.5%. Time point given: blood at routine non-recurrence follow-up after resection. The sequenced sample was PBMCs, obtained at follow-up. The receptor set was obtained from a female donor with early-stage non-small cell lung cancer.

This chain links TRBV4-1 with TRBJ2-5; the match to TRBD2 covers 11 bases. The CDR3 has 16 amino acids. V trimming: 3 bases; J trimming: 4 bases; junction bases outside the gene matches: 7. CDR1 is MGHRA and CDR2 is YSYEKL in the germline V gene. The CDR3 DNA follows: TGCGCCAGCAGCCAGGTGGTAGCGGGGGGGAGAGAGACCCAGTACTTC. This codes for CASSQVVAGGRETQYF.

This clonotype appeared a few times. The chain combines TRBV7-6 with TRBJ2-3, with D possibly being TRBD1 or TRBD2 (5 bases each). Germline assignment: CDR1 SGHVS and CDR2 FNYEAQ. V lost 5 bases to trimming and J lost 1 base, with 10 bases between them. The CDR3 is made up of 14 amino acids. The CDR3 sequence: CASSKGRGTDTQYF. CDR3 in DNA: TGTGCCAGCAGCAAGGGACGGGGCACAGATACGCAGTATTTT.

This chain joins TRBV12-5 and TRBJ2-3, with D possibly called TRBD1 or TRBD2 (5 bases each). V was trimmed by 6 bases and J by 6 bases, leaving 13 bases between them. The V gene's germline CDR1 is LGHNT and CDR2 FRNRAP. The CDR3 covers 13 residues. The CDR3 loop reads CASGWDLEDTQYF. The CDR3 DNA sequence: TGTGCTAGTGGGTGGGACCTTGAGGATACGCAGTATTTT.

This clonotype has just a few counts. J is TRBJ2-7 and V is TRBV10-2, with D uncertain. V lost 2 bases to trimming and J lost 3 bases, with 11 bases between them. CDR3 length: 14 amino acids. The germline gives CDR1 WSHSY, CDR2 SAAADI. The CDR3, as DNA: TGCGCCAGCAGTGAGCGGGCCCTACTCTACGAGCAGTACTTC. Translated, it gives CASSERALLYEQYF.

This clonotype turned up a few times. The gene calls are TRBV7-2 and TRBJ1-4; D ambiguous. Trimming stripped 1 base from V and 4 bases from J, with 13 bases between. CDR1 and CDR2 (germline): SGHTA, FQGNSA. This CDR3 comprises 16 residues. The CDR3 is CASSLDGGVGNEKLFF. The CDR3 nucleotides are TGTGCCAGCAGCTTAGATGGCGGGGTCGGTAATGAAAAACTGTTTTTT. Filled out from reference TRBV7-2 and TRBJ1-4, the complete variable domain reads GAGVSQSPSNKVTEKGKDVELRCDPISGHTALYWYRQSLGQGLEFLIYFQGNSAPDKSGLPSDRFSAERTGGSVSTLTIQRTQQEDSAVYLCASSLDGGVGNEKLFFGSGTQLSVL.

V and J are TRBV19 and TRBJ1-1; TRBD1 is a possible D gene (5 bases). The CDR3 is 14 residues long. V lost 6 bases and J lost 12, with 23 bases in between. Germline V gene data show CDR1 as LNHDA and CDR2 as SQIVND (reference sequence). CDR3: CASSAMGDPWVSFF. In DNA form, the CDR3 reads TGTGCCAGTAGCGCCATGGGGGACCCTTGGGTGTCTTTCTTT. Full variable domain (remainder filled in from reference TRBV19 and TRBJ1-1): DGGITQSPKYLFRKEGQNVTLSCEQNLNHDAMYWYRQDPGQGLRLIYYSQIVNDFQKGDIAEGYSVSREKKESFPLTVTSAQKNPTAFYLCASSAMGDPWVSFFGQGTRLTVV.

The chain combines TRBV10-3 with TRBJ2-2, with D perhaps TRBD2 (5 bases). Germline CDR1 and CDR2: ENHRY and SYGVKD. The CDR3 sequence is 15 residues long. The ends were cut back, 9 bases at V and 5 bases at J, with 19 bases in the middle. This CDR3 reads CAIAQADLDTGELFF. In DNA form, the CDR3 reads TGTGCCATTGCGCAAGCGGACCTCGATACCGGGGAGCTGTTTTTT.

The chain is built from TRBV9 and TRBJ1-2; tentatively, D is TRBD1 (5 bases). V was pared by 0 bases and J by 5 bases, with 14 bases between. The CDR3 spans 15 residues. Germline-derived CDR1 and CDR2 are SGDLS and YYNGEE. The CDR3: CASSVGLAEGYGYTF. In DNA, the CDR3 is TGTGCCAGCAGCGTAGGCCTCGCGGAGGGGTATGGCTACACCTTC.

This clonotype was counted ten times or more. CDR3: CASSPLVDTSGNTIYF. The CDR3 DNA reads as TGTGCCAGCAGCCCCTTAGTAGACACCTCTGGAAACACCATATATTTT. The V and J genes are TRBV9 and TRBJ1-3; D is unclear. The CDR3 runs 16 residues. Trimming cost V 4 bases and J 0 bases, with 14 bases left between them. CDR1 is SGDLS and CDR2 is YYNGEE in the germline V gene.

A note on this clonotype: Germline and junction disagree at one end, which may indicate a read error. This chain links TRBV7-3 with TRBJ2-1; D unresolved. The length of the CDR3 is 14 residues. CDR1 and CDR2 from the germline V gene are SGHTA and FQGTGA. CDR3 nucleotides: TGTGCCAGCAGCTTAACGGTGCGTGACAATGATCAGTTCTTC. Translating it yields CASSLTVRDNDQFF.

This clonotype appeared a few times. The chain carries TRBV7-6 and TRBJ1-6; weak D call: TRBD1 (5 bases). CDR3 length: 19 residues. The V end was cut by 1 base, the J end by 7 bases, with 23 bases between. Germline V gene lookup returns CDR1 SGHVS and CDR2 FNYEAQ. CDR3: CASSLEGGGDEPGNSPLHF. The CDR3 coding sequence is TGTGCCAGCAGCTTAGAGGGTGGCGGGGACGAGCCGGGAAATTCACCCCTCCACTTT.

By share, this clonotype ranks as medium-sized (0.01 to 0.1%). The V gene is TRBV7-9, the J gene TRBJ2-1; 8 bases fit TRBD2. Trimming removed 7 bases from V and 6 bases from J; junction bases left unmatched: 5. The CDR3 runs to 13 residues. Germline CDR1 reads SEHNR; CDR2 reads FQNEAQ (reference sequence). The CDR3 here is CASTGGRSNEQFF. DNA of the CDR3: TGTGCCAGCACTGGCGGGAGGAGCAATGAGCAGTTCTTC.

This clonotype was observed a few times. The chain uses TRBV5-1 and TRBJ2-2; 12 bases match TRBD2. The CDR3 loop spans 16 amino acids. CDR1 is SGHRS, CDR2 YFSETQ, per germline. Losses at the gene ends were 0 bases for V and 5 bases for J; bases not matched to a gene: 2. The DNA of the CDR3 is TGCGCCAGCAGCTTGGTTGGACTAGCGGGGACCGGGGAGCTGTTTTTT. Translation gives CASSLVGLAGTGELFF.

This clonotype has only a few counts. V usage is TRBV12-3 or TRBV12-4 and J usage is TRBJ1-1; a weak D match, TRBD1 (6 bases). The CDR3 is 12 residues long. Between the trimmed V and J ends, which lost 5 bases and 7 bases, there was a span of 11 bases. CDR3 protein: CASSPGQFEAFF. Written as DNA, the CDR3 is TGTGCCAGCAGTCCTGGACAGTTTGAAGCTTTCTTT.

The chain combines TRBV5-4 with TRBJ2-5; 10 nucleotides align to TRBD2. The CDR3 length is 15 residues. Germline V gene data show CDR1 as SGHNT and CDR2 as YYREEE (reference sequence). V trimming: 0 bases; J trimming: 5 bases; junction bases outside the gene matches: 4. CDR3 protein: CASSLVLAGHETQYF. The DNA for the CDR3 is TGTGCCAGCAGCTTGGTACTAGCGGGGCACGAGACCCAGTACTTC.

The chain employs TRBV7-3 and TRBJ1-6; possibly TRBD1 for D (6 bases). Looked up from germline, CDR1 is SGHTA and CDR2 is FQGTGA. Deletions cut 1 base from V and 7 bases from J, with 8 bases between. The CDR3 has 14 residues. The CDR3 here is CASSLSGQNSPLHF. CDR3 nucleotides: TGTGCCAGCAGCTTAAGTGGACAGAATTCACCCCTCCACTTT.

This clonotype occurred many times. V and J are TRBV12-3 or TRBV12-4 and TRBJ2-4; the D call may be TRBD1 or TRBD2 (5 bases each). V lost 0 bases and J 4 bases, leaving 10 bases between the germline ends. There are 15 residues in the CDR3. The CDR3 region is CASSLARDPKNIQYF. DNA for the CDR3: TGTGCCAGCAGTTTAGCCCGGGACCCAAAAAACATTCAGTACTTC.

The CDR3 is CASSLEAGMLGKLFF. Here the CDR3 DNA reads TGTGCCAGCAGTTTAGAGGCGGGTATGCTCGGAAAACTGTTTTTT. The chain employs TRBV12-3 or TRBV12-4 and TRBJ1-4; D not resolved. The germline V and J ends were trimmed by 1 base and 10 bases, with 16 bases remaining between them. CDR3 length equals 15 residues.

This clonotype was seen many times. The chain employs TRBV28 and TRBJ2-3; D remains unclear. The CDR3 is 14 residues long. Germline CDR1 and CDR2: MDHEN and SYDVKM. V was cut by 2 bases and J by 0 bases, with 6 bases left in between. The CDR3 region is CASSLVFSTDTQYF. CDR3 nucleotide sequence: TGTGCCAGCAGTTTAGTCTTTAGCACAGATACGCAGTATTTT.

The DNA of the CDR3 is TGTGCCAGCAGTTTAGGGGGATCCACCTTC. This sequence encodes CASSLGGSTF. V is TRBV12-3 or TRBV12-4 and J is TRBJ1-2; unclear D gene. The CDR3 totals 10 residues. V was trimmed by 1 base and J by 13 bases, leaving 7 bases between them.

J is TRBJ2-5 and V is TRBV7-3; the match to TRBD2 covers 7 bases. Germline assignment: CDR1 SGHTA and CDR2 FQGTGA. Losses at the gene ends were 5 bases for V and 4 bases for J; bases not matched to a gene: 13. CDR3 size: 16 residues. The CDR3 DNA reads TGTGCCAGCAGCGTTTCTAGCGGAATGGATGGAGAGACCCAGTACTTC. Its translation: CASSVSSGMDGETQYF.

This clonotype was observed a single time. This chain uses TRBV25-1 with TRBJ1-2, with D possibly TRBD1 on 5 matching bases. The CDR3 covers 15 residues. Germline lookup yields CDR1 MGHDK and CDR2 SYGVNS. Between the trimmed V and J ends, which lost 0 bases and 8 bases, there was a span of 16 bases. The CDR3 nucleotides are TGTGCCAGCAGTGAATATGACAGTTCCCTGTGGGGCTACACCTTC. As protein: CASSEYDSSLWGYTF.